This T cell receptor beta chain was sequenced during a study of early T cells in non-severe SARS-CoV-2 infection. TCRdb re-called the 5' RACE reads through MiXCR, storing one row per CDR3 protein. The sample records about 80,000 distinct CDR3 sequences, about 6% being singletons. The germline V gene has CDR1 LGHNA and CDR2 YSLEER. The CDR3 totals 16 residues. The V segment lost 4 bases and the J segment 1 base; nucleotides outside the gene matches: 4. The sample comprised whole blood. V and J are TRBV4-3 and TRBJ2-1; 10 nucleotides match TRBD1. This clonotype was obtained from an adult who was a healthcare worker with PCR-confirmed SARS-CoV-2 infection or an uninfected control (not recorded which). The CDR3 spells CASSLGTGASYNEQFF. The CDR3 nucleotides are TGCGCCAGCAGCCTGGGGACAGGGGCATCCTACAATGAGCAGTTCTTC.